These 2 T cell receptor beta chains came from one sample sequenced in a study of blood T cell repertoires in COVID-19. Generated by immunoSEQ multiplex PCR, the TCRdb table keeps only in-frame clones and is missing some. The sample includes 160,000 or so clones, about four fifths of them seen just once. The sample taken for sequencing was peripheral blood. Receptor source: a woman between 65 and 79 years old with acute or convalescent COVID-19.

The chain combines TRBV6-5 with TRBJ2-7, with a tentative D call TRBD2 (6 bases). Trimming removed 6 bases at V and 1 base at J, with 16 bases between. Germline assignment: CDR1 MNHEY and CDR2 SVGAGI. This CDR3 is built from 15 residues. Here the CDR3 DNA reads TGTGCCAGCAGGCTTTTGCCTAGCGCATCCTACGAGCAGTACTTC. It is translated as CASRLLPSASYEQYF.

A remark on this clone: Other nucleotide sequences from this sample produce the same CDR3. The rearrangement links TRBV9 to TRBJ2-3; weak D call: TRBD2 (6 bases). The length of the CDR3 is 15 residues. The ends were cut back, 0 bases at V and 1 base at J, with 9 bases in the middle. CDR1 is SGDLS, CDR2 YYNGEE, per germline. This CDR3 is CASSVDSGGTDTQYF. CDR3 sequence (DNA): TGTGCCAGCAGCGTAGATAGCGGAGGCACAGATACGCAGTATTTT.